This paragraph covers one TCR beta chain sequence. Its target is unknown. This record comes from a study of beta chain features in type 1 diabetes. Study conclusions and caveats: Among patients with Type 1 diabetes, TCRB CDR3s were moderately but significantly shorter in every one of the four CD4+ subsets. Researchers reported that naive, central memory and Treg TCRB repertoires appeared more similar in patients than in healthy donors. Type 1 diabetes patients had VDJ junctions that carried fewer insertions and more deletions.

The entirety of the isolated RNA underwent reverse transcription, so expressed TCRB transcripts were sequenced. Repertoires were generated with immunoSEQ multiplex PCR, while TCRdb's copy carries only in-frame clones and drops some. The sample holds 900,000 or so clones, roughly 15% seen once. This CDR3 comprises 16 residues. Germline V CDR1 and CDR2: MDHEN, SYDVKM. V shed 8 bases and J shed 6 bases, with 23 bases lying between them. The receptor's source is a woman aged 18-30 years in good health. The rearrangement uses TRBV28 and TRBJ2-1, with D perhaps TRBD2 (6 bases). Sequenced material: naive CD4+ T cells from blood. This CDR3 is CASPPRRAGVVNEQFF. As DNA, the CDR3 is TGTGCCAGCCCTCCACGACGAGCGGGTGTAGTCAATGAGCAGTTCTTC.